The rows below give T cell receptor beta chains drawn from one sample of a study of blood T cell repertoires in COVID-19. Using immunoSEQ multiplex PCR, the repertoire was profiled, and TCRdb retains in-frame clones only, with some absent. The sample lists 250,000 to 300,000 clones; 65% to 90% were seen once. Source material: peripheral blood. The receptors come from a woman between 55 and 75 years old with active or convalescent COVID-19. Each CDR3 is given with its conserved first and last residue. The order of the fields is V gene, J gene, CDR3 length, clone size, D gene, CDR3 DNA, CDR3 protein. A D gene is named only where the DNA matches it firmly. Some rows have no size entry. The others give once, few or many, or a class for an expanded clone.

v_gene: TRBV3-1/TRBV3-2; j_gene: TRBJ1-5; len: 14; abundance: NA; d_gene: NA; CDR3nt: TGTGCCAGCAGCCAAAATGGCGGGCATCAGCCCCAGCATTTT; CDR3aa: CASSQNGGHQPQHF
v_gene: TRBV4-1; j_gene: TRBJ2-2; len: 18; abundance: NA; d_gene: TRBD1; CDR3nt: TGCGCCAGCAGCCAAGAATTAATCCGGACAGGGATCTCCGGGGAGCTGTTTTTT; CDR3aa: CASSQELIRTGISGELFF
v_gene: TRBV6-5; j_gene: TRBJ2-6; len: 15; abundance: NA; d_gene: NA; CDR3nt: TGTGCCAGCAGCCCACGAAAGCCTGGGGCCAACGTCCTGACTTTC; CDR3aa: CASSPRKPGANVLTF
v_gene: TRBV10-3; j_gene: TRBJ1-1; len: 16; abundance: many; d_gene: TRBD1; CDR3nt: TGTGCCATCAGGCGACAGGGCTATTTGGTGAACACTGAAGCTTTCTTT; CDR3aa: CAIRRQGYLVNTEAFF
v_gene: TRBV6-5; j_gene: TRBJ1-1; len: 16; abundance: NA; d_gene: NA; CDR3nt: TGTGCCAGCAGTTACCGCACCGGGACATCGAACACTGAAGCTTTCTTT; CDR3aa: CASSYRTGTSNTEAFF
v_gene: TRBV25-1; j_gene: TRBJ2-7; len: 14; abundance: NA; d_gene: TRBD1; CDR3nt: TGTGCCAGCAGTGGGGGACAGTGGGCCTACGAGCAGTACTTC; CDR3aa: CASSGGQWAYEQYF
v_gene: TRBV5-4; j_gene: TRBJ2-2; len: 16; abundance: NA; d_gene: NA; CDR3nt: TGTGCCAGCACCTCATCCGCGGGGCTCAACACCGGGGAGCTGTTTTTT; CDR3aa: CASTSSAGLNTGELFF
v_gene: TRBV7-2; j_gene: TRBJ1-3; len: 15; abundance: NA; d_gene: NA; CDR3nt: TGTGCCAGCAGCTTAGCTCCAGGTCTCGGAAACACCATATATTTT; CDR3aa: CASSLAPGLGNTIYF
v_gene: TRBV11-2; j_gene: TRBJ1-1; len: 14; abundance: few; d_gene: NA; CDR3nt: TGTGCCAGCAGCCAGCGAAACCTGAACACTGAAGCTTTCTTT; CDR3aa: CASSQRNLNTEAFF
v_gene: TRBV13; j_gene: TRBJ1-1; len: 13; abundance: NA; d_gene: NA; CDR3nt: TGTGCCAGCAGCTTAGCCTGGAACACTGAAGCTTTCTTT; CDR3aa: CASSLAWNTEAFF
v_gene: TRBV28; j_gene: TRBJ2-2; len: 16; abundance: NA; d_gene: TRBD1; CDR3nt: TGTGCCAGCACTCCAAGGGACAGGGCCAACACCGGGGAGCTGTTTTTT; CDR3aa: CASTPRDRANTGELFF
v_gene: TRBV9; j_gene: TRBJ2-3; len: 13; abundance: few; d_gene: NA; CDR3nt: TGTGCCAGCAGCGCGAGACTCCCAGATACGCAGTATTTT; CDR3aa: CASSARLPDTQYF
v_gene: TRBV4-2; j_gene: TRBJ2-5; len: 15; abundance: NA; d_gene: NA; CDR3nt: TGTGCCAGCAGCCAACAGGTCCTGGTCCAAGAGACCCAGTACTTC; CDR3aa: CASSQQVLVQETQYF
v_gene: TRBV19; j_gene: TRBJ1-2; len: 15; abundance: NA; d_gene: TRBD1; CDR3nt: TGTGCCAGTAGAAAGGACAGGGGGCATAACTATGGCTACACCTTC; CDR3aa: CASRKDRGHNYGYTF
v_gene: TRBV6-4; j_gene: TRBJ2-1; len: 16; abundance: NA; d_gene: TRBD2; CDR3nt: TGTGCCAGCAGTGACGAGGCTAGCGGGGGAGTAAATGAGCAGTTCTTC; CDR3aa: CASSDEASGGVNEQFF
v_gene: TRBV25-1; j_gene: TRBJ2-3; len: 14; abundance: NA; d_gene: TRBD2; CDR3nt: TGTGCCAGCAAGAGCGGGGACCATACAGATACGCAGTATTTT; CDR3aa: CASKSGDHTDTQYF
v_gene: TRBV11-1; j_gene: TRBJ2-5; len: 16; abundance: NA; d_gene: TRBD2; CDR3nt: TGTGCCAGCAGTCCCTCTTGGACTAGCGCCCAAGAGACCCAGTACTTC; CDR3aa: CASSPSWTSAQETQYF
v_gene: TRBV3-1/TRBV3-2; j_gene: TRBJ2-5; len: 17; abundance: NA; d_gene: NA; CDR3nt: TGTGCCAGCAGCCAAGGGAGCGCGACCAAATCCTGGGAGACCCAGTACTTC; CDR3aa: CASSQGSATKSWETQYF
v_gene: TRBV6-1; j_gene: TRBJ2-3; len: 16; abundance: NA; d_gene: NA; CDR3nt: TGTGCCAGCAGTGAACTAGCGCGAGCTAGCACAGATACGCAGTATTTT; CDR3aa: CASSELARASTDTQYF
v_gene: TRBV4-3; j_gene: TRBJ1-1; len: 19; abundance: NA; d_gene: NA; CDR3nt: TGCGCCAGCAGCCAATCCCGGCCACGAGGGATTAATATGAACACTGAAGCTTTCTTT; CDR3aa: CASSQSRPRGINMNTEAFF
v_gene: TRBV6-6; j_gene: TRBJ1-1; len: 13; abundance: NA; d_gene: NA; CDR3nt: TGTGCCAGCAGTGATACAGGGAACACTGAAGCTTTCTTT; CDR3aa: CASSDTGNTEAFF
v_gene: TRBV2; j_gene: TRBJ1-5; len: 11; abundance: NA; d_gene: NA; CDR3nt: TGTGCCAGCAGCCAAAATCAGCCCCAGCATTTT; CDR3aa: CASSQNQPQHF
v_gene: TRBV7-2; j_gene: TRBJ2-3; len: 16; abundance: NA; d_gene: TRBD2; CDR3nt: TGTGCCAGCAGCTTAGTAGCGGGGGCCGGCACAGATACGCAGTATTTT; CDR3aa: CASSLVAGAGTDTQYF
v_gene: TRBV7-9; j_gene: TRBJ1-1; len: 16; abundance: NA; d_gene: NA; CDR3nt: TGTGCCAGCAGCGATCCGGGACACCAGATGAACACTGAAGCTTTCTTT; CDR3aa: CASSDPGHQMNTEAFF
v_gene: TRBV6-5; j_gene: TRBJ2-3; len: 15; abundance: many; d_gene: NA; CDR3nt: TGTGCCAGCAGTCCAAATATGCGGGTGACAGATACGCAGTATTTT; CDR3aa: CASSPNMRVTDTQYF